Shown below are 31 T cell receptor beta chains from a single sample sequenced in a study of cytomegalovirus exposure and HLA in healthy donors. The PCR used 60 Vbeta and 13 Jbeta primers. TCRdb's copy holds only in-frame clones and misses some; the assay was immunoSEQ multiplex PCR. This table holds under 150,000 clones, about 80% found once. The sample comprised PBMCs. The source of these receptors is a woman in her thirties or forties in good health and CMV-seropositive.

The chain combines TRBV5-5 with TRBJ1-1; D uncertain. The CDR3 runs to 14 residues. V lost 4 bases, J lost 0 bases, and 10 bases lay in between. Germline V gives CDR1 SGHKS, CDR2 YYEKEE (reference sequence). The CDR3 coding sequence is TGTGCCAGCAGCCCGATAAGCATGAACACTGAAGCTTTCTTT. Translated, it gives CASSPISMNTEAFF.

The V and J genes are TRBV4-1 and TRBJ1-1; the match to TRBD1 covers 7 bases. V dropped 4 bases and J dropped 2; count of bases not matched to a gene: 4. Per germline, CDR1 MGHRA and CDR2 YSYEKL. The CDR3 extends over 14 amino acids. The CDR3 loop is CASSRGTANTEAFF. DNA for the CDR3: TGCGCCAGCAGCCGAGGGACAGCCAACACTGAAGCTTTCTTT.

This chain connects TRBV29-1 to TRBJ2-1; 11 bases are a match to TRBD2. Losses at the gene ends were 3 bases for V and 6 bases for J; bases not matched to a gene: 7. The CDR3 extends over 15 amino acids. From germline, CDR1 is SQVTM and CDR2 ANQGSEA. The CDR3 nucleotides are TGCAGCGTTGACTTAGCGGGAGGGCCGGGCAATGAGCAGTTCTTC. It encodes CSVDLAGGPGNEQFF.

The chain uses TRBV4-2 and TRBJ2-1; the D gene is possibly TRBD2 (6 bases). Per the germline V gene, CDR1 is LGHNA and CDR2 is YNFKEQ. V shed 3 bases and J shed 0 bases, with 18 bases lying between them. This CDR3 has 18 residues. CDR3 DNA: TGTGCCAGCAGCCATAACCTAGCGCAAGATAGCTCCTACAATGAGCAGTTCTTC. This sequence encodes CASSHNLAQDSSYNEQFF.

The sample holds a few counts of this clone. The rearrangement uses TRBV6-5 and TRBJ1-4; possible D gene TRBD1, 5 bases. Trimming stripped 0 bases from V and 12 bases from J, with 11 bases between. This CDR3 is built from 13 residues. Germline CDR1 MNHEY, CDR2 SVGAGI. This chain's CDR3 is CASSYSIRGELFF. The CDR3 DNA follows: TGTGCCAGCAGTTACTCGATACGGGGGGAACTGTTTTTT.

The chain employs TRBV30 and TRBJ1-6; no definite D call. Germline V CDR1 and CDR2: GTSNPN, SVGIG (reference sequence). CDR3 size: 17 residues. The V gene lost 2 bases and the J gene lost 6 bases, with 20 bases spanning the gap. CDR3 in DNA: TGTGCCTGGAGTCCCTATCGGGGAGCAGGCGCTAATTCACCCCTCCACTTT. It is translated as CAWSPYRGAGANSPLHF. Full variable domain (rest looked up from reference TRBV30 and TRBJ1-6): SQTIHQWPATLVQPVGSPLSLECTVEGTSNPNLYWYRQAAGRGLQLLFYSVGIGQISSEVPQNLSASRPQDRQFILSSKKLLLSDSGFYLCAWSPYRGAGANSPLHFGNGTRLTVT.

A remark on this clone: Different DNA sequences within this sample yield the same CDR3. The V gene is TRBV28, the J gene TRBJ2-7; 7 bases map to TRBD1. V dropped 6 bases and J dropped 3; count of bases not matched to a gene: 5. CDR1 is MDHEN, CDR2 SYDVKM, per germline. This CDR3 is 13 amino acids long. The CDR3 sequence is CASSLAGGYEQYF. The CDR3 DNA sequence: TGTGCCAGCAGCCTAGCAGGGGGCTACGAGCAGTACTTC.

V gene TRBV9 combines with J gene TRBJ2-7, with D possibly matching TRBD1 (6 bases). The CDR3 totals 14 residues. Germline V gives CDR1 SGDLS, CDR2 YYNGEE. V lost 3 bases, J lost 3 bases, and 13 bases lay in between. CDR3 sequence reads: CASSAGDTYYEQYF. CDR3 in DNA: TGTGCCAGCAGCGCAGGGGACACTTACTACGAGCAGTACTTC.

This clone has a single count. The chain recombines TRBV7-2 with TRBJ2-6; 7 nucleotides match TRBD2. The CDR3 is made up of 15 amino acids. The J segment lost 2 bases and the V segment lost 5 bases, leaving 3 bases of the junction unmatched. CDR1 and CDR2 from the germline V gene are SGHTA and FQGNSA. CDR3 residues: CASSRGGTGANVLTF. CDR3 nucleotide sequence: TGTGCCAGCAGCCGGGGAGGGACTGGGGCCAACGTCCTGACTTTC.

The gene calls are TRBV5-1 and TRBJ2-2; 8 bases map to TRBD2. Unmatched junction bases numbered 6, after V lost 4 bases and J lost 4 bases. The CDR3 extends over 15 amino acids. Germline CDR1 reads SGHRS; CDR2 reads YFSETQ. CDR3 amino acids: CASSEGLASTGELFF. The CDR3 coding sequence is TGCGCCAGCAGCGAAGGACTAGCCAGCACCGGGGAGCTGTTTTTT.

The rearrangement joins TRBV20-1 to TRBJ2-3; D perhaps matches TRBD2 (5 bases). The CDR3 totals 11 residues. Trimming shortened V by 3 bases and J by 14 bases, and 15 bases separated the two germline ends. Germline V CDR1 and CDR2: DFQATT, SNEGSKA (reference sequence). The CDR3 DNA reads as TGCAGTGCTAGGGAGGACTCCCGGCGGTATTTT. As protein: CSAREDSRRYF.

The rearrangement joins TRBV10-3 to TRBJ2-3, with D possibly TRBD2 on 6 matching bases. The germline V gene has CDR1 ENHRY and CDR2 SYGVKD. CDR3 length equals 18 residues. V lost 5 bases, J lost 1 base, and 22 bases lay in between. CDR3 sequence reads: CAISTGTHYERGTDTQYF. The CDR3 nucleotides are TGTGCCATCAGTACCGGGACTCACTATGAGAGGGGCACAGATACGCAGTATTTT.

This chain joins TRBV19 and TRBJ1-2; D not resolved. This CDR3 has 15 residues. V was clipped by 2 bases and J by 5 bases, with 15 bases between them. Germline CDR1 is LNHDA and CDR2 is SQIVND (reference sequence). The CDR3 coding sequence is TGTGCCAGTAGTATACCCAACTCGGGAAGGTATGGCTACACCTTC. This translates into CASSIPNSGRYGYTF.

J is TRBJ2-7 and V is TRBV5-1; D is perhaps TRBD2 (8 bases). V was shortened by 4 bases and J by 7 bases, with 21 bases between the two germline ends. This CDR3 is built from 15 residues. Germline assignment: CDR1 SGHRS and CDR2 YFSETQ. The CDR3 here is CASSAGGTRGREQYF. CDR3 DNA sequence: TGCGCCAGCAGCGCGGGCGGGACTAGGGGGCGAGAGCAGTACTTC.

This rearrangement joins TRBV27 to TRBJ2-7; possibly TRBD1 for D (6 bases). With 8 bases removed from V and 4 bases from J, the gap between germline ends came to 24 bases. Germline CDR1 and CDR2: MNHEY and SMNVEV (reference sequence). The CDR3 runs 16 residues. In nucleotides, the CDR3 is TGTGCCAGCCGAACTTTTCTAGGACAGCTCCATTACGAGCAGTACTTC. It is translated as CASRTFLGQLHYEQYF.

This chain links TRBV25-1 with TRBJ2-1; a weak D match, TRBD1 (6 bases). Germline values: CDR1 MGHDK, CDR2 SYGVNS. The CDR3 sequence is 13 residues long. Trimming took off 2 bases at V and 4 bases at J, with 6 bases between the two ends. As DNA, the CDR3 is TGTGCCAGCAGTGAAGGACAGTACAATGAGCAGTTCTTC. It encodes CASSEGQYNEQFF. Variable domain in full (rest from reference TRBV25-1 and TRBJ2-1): EADIYQTPRYLVIGTGKKITLECSQTMGHDKMYWYQQDPGMELHLIHYSYGVNSTEKGDLSSESTVSRIRTEHFPLTLESARPSHTSQYLCASSEGQYNEQFFGPGTRLTVL.

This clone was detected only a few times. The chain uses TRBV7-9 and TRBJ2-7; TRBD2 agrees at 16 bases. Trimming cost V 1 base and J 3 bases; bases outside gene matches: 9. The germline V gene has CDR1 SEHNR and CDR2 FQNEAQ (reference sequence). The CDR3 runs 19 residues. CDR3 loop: CASSLGGGTSGRGFYEQYF. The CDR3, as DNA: TGTGCCAGCAGCTTAGGGGGTGGGACTAGCGGGAGGGGCTTCTACGAGCAGTACTTC.

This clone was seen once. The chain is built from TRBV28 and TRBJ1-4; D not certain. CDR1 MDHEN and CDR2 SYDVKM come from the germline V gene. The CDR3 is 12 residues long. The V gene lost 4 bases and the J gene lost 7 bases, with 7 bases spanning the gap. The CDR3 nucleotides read TGTGCCAGCAGTTCCAACAGTGAAAAACTGTTTTTT. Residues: CASSSNSEKLFF.

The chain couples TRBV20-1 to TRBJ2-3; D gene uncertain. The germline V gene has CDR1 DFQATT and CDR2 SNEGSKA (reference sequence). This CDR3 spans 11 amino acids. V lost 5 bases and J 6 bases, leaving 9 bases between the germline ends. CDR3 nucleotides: TGCAGTGCTCAGCTCGGGGATACGCAGTATTTT. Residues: CSAQLGDTQYF.

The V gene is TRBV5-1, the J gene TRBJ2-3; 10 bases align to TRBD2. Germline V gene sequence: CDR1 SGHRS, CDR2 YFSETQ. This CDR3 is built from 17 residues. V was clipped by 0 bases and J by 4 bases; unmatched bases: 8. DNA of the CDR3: TGCGCCAGCAGCTTGGGGGCTAGCGGGGGTTTGGCAGATACGCAGTATTTT. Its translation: CASSLGASGGLADTQYF.

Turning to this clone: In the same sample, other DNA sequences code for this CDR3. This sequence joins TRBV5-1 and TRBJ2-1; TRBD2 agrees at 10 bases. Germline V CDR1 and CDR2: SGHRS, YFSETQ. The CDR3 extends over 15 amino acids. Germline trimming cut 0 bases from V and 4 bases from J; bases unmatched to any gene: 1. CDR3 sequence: CASSLGTSGYNEQFF. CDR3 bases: TGCGCCAGCAGCTTGGGGACTAGCGGATACAATGAGCAGTTCTTC.

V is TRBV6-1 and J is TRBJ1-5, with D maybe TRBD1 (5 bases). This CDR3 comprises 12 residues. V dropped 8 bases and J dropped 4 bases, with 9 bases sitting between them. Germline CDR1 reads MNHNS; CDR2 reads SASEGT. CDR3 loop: CASSQENQPQHF. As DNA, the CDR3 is TGTGCCAGCTCACAGGAAAATCAGCCCCAGCATTTT.

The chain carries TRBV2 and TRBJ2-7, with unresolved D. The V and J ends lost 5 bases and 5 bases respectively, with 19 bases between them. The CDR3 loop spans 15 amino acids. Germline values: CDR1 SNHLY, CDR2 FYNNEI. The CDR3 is CASSMILPAADEQYF. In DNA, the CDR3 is TGTGCCAGCAGTATGATCCTACCGGCGGCCGACGAGCAGTACTTC.

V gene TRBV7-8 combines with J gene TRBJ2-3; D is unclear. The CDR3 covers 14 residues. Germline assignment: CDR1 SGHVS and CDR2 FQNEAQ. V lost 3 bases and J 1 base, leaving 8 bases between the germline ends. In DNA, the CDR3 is TGTGCCAGCAGCTTGTTTACTGGCACAGATACGCAGTATTTT. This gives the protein CASSLFTGTDTQYF.

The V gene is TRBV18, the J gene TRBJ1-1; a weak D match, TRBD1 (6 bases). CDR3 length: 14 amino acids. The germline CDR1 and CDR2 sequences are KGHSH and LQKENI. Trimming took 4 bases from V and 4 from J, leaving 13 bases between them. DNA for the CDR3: TGTGCCAGCTCACTAGAGACAGGAGGCACTGAAGCTTTCTTT. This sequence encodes CASSLETGGTEAFF.

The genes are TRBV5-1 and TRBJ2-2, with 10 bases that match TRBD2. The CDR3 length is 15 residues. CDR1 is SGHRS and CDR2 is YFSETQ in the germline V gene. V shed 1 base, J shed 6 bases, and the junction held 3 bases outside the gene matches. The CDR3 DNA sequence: TGCGCCAGCAGCTTGCTAGCGGGAGCATCCGGGGAGCTGTTTTTT. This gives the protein CASSLLAGASGELFF.

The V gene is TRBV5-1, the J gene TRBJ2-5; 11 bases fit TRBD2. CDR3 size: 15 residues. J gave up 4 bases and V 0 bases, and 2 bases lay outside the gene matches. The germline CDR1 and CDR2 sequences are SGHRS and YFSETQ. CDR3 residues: CASSLASGRSETQYF. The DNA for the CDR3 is TGCGCCAGCAGCTTGGCTAGCGGGAGGTCAGAGACCCAGTACTTC.

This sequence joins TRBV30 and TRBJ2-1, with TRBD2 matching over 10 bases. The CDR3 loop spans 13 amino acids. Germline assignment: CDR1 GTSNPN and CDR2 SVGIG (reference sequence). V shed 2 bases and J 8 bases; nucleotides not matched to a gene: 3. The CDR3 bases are TGTGCCTGGAGTTGGCTAGCGGGAGATGAGCAGTTCTTC. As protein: CAWSWLAGDEQFF.

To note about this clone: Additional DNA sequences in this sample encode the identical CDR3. The DNA of the CDR3 is TGCGCCAGCAGCTTGGCCAGCAGGTACGAGCAGTACTTC. Amino acid sequence: CASSLASRYEQYF. The chain couples TRBV5-1 to TRBJ2-7; D remains ambiguous. The CDR3 covers 13 residues. Trimming left V 0 bases short and J 4 bases short, with 8 bases between. CDR1 is SGHRS and CDR2 is YFSETQ in the germline V gene.

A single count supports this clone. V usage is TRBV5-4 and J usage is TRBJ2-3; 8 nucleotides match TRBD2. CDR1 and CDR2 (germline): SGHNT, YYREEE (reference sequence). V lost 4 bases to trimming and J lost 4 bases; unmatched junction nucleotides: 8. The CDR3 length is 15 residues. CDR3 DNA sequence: TGTGCCAGCAGCGTCCGGGGGGGAAGGGCAGATACGCAGTATTTT. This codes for CASSVRGGRADTQYF.

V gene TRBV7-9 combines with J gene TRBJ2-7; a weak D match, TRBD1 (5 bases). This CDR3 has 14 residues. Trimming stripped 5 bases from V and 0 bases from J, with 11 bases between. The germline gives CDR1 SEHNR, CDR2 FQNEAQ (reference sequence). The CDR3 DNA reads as TGTGCCAGCAGCCCAGGACACAGCTCCTACGAGCAGTACTTC. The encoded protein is CASSPGHSSYEQYF. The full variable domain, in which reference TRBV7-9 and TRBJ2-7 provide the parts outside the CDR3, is DTGVSQNPRHKITKRGQNVTFRCDPISEHNRLYWYRQTLGQGPEFLTYFQNEAQLEKSRLLSDRFSAERPKGSFSTLEIQRTEQGDSAMYLCASSPGHSSYEQYFGPGTRLTVT.